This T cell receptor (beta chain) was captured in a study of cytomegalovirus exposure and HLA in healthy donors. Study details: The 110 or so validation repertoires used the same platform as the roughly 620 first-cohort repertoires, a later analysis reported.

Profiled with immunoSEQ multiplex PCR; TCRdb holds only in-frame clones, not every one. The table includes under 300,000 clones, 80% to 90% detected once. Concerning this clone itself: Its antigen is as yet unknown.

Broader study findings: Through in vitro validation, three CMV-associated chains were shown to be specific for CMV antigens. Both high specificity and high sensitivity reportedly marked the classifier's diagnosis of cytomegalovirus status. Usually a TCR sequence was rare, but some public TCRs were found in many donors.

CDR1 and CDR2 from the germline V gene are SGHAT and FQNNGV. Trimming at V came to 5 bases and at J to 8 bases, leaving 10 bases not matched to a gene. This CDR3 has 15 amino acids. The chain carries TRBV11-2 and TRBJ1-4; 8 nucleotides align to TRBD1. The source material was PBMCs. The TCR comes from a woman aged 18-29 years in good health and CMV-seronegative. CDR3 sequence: CASSPYRGSEEKLFF. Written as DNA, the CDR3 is TGTGCCAGCAGCCCTTACAGGGGGTCGGAGGAAAAACTGTTTTTT.